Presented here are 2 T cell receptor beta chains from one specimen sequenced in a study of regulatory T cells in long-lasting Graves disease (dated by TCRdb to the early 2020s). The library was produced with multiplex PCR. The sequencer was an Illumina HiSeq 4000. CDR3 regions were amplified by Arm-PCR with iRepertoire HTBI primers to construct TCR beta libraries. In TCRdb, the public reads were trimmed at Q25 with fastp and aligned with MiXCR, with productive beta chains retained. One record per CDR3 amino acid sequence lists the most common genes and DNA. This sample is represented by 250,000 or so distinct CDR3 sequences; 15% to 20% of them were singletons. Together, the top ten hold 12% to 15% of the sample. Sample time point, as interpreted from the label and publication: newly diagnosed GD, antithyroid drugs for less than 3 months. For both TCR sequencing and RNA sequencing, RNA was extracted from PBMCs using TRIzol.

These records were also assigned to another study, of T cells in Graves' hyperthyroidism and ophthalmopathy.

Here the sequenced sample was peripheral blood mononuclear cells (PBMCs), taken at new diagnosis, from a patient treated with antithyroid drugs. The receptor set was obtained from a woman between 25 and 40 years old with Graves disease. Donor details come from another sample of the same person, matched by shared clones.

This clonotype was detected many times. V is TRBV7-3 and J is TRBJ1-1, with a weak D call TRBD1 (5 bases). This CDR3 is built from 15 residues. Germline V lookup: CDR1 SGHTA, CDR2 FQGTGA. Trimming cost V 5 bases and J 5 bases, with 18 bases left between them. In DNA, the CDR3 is TGTGCCAGCAGCCCGAATCCCACAGGTTTAACTGAAGCTTTCTTT. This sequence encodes CASSPNPTGLTEAFF.

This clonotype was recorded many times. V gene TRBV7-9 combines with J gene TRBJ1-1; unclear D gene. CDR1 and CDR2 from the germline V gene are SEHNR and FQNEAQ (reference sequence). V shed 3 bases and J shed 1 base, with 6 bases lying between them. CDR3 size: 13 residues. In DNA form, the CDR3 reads TGTGCCAGCAGCTTGGCGAGGAACACTGAAGCTTTCTTT. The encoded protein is CASSLARNTEAFF.